These 18 T cell receptor beta chains share one sample of origin, sequenced in a study of blood T cell repertoires in COVID-19. The method was immunoSEQ multiplex PCR; TCRdb's version includes in-frame clones alone and lacks a portion of them. The sample lists 300,000 to 350,000 clones, approximately 90% occurring once. The specimen was peripheral blood. These receptors originate from a woman under 30 who had recovered from COVID-19.

V and J are TRBV5-6 and TRBJ1-6; 11 positions match TRBD1. Trimming at V came to 1 base and at J to 9 bases, leaving 6 bases not matched to a gene. The V gene's germline CDR1 is SGHDT and CDR2 YYEEEE. This CDR3 is 16 amino acids long. The CDR3 is CASSLPFGQGASPLHF. The CDR3 DNA sequence: TGTGCCAGCAGCTTGCCCTTTGGACAGGGGGCTTCACCCCTCCACTTT.

This chain connects TRBV7-9 to TRBJ2-2; TRBD2 might be the D (6 bases). Germline V CDR1 and CDR2: SEHNR, FQNEAQ (reference sequence). CDR3 length equals 13 residues. The V and J ends lost 5 bases and 8 bases respectively, with 12 bases between them. DNA of the CDR3: TGTGCCAGCAGCCCAGCGGGCTTTGGGGAGCTGTTTTTT. Amino acids: CASSPAGFGELFF.

The chain is built from TRBV10-1 and TRBJ1-1; 8 bases map to TRBD1. Germline assignment: CDR1 WNHNN and CDR2 SYGVQD (reference sequence). This CDR3 contains 13 residues. Losses at the gene ends were 8 bases for V and 2 bases for J; bases not matched to a gene: 4. The CDR3, as DNA: TGCGCCAGCCGGACAGGGTTAAACACTGAAGCTTTCTTT. Residues: CASRTGLNTEAFF.

V is TRBV7-2 and J is TRBJ2-7; TRBD2 matches at 11 bases. The V segment lost 5 bases and the J segment 3 bases; nucleotides outside the gene matches: 9. The CDR3 is made up of 16 amino acids. Germline-derived CDR1 and CDR2 are SGHTA and FQGNSA. This CDR3 reads CASSPTSGVFSYEQYV. The CDR3 nucleotides read TGTGCCAGCAGCCCGACTAGCGGGGTGTTTAGCTACGAGCAGTACGTC.

This clone was seen just once. The rearrangement uses TRBV29-1 and TRBJ2-5, with a weak D call TRBD1 (6 bases). The CDR3 spans 14 residues. CDR1 is SQVTM, CDR2 ANQGSEA, per germline. V was trimmed by 6 bases and J by 5 bases, leaving 19 bases between them. The CDR3 loop is CSVEQSGVRETQYF. CDR3 coding DNA: TGCAGCGTAGAACAGTCAGGGGTAAGGGAGACCCAGTACTTC.

The chain couples TRBV29-1 to TRBJ2-5, with 8 bases aligning to TRBD1. The CDR3 sequence is 15 residues long. The germline V gene has CDR1 SQVTM and CDR2 ANQGSEA. The junction had 12 bases not matched to a gene; V was cut back by 0 bases and J by 9 bases. CDR3 coding DNA: TGCAGCGTTGAAGAGGGGACAGGCTCTTCACGGTCCCAGTACTTC. Its protein is CSVEEGTGSSRSQYF.

The V call is TRBV14, the J call TRBJ2-1, with 8 bases lining up with TRBD2. CDR1 is SGHDN and CDR2 is FVKESK in the germline V gene. The CDR3 has 15 amino acids. J gave up 4 bases and V 4 bases, and 6 bases lay outside the gene matches. This chain's CDR3 is CASSPRGGWYNEQFF. As DNA, the CDR3 is TGTGCCAGCAGCCCCCGGGGGGGATGGTACAATGAGCAGTTCTTC.

This chain uses TRBV30 with TRBJ1-3; perhaps TRBD1 as D (6 bases). Germline V gene data show CDR1 as GTSNPN and CDR2 as SVGIG (reference sequence). This CDR3 has 15 amino acids. V dropped 0 bases and J dropped 5 bases, with 14 bases sitting between them. The CDR3 is CAWSVRGAMRNTIYF. The CDR3 coding sequence is TGTGCCTGGAGTGTACGGGGGGCTATGAGAAACACCATATATTTT.

The chain uses TRBV11-2 and TRBJ2-7; 7 bases match TRBD1. This CDR3 is 13 amino acids long. V gave up 8 bases and J gave up 4 bases; unmatched junction bases: 8. The germline CDR1 and CDR2 sequences are SGHAT and FQNNGV. The CDR3 DNA reads TGTGCCAGCGGCCCCCGGACAGGTTACGAGCAGTACGTC. This encodes CASGPRTGYEQYV.

This clone was observed a single time. This sequence joins TRBV10-1 and TRBJ2-1; tentatively, D is TRBD1 (6 bases). This CDR3 spans 11 amino acids. V dropped 5 bases and J dropped 13 bases, with 12 bases sitting between them. CDR1 WNHNN and CDR2 SYGVQD come from the germline V gene (reference sequence). CDR3 coding DNA: TGCGCCAGCAGTAAATACAGGGACCAGTTCTTC. This sequence encodes CASSKYRDQFF.

The chain joins TRBV27 to TRBJ1-2, with D maybe TRBD1 (6 bases). V dropped 2 bases and J dropped 4 bases, with 11 bases sitting between them. The germline V gene has CDR1 MNHEY and CDR2 SMNVEV (reference sequence). This CDR3 contains 14 residues. CDR3 residues: CASSLVQGLYGYTF. CDR3 sequence (DNA): TGTGCCAGCAGTTTAGTACAGGGCCTCTATGGCTACACCTTC.

This chain uses TRBV3-1 (or the pseudogene TRBV3-2) with TRBJ2-4; possibly TRBD1 for D (6 bases). The CDR3 has 14 amino acids. Trimming stripped 3 bases from V and 1 base from J, with 7 bases between. Looked up from germline, CDR1 is LGHDT and CDR2 is YNNKEL (reference sequence). DNA for the CDR3: TGTGCCAGCAGCCAGAGGGGGGCCAAAAACATTCAGTACTTC. It encodes CASSQRGAKNIQYF.

This clone was counted a single time. The V gene is TRBV6-2 or TRBV6-3, the J gene TRBJ1-2; unclear D gene. The ends were cut back, 0 bases at V and 0 bases at J, with 8 bases in the middle. The germline gives CDR1 MNHEY, CDR2 SVGEGT. The CDR3 contains 15 residues. In DNA, the CDR3 is TGTGCCAGCAGTTACTCGAGGCAGTCTAACTATGGCTACACCTTC. Amino acids: CASSYSRQSNYGYTF.

The J gene is TRBJ1-1, the V gene TRBV19; D remains ambiguous. V was clipped by 5 bases and J by 4 bases, with 17 bases between them. CDR1 is LNHDA, CDR2 SQIVND, per germline (reference sequence). The CDR3 consists of 15 residues. CDR3 nucleotides: TGTGCCAGTAGTCCTGTTCGACATACGAGCACTGAAGCTTTCTTT. It encodes CASSPVRHTSTEAFF.

The chain employs TRBV28 and TRBJ2-3, with 9 positions matching TRBD2. The CDR3 is 17 amino acids. Per germline, CDR1 MDHEN and CDR2 SYDVKM. V was clipped by 1 base and J by 7 bases; unmatched bases: 12. CDR3 nucleotides: TGTGCCAGCAGTTTATCTTTGGCGGGAGGGCCCGAAAATACGCAGTATTTT. Its protein is CASSLSLAGGPENTQYF.

The V gene is TRBV25-1, the J gene TRBJ1-3; the D gene is possibly TRBD1 (5 bases). V was cut by 6 bases and J by 0 bases, with 9 bases left in between. This CDR3 has 14 residues. Per germline, CDR1 MGHDK and CDR2 SYGVNS. The CDR3: CASRETGSGNTIYF. In nucleotides, the CDR3 is TGTGCCAGCAGAGAAACAGGCTCTGGAAACACCATATATTTT.

This sequence joins TRBV9 and TRBJ1-1, with 11 nucleotides matching TRBD1. Germline assignment: CDR1 SGDLS and CDR2 YYNGEE. Germline trimming cut 0 bases from V and 11 bases from J; bases unmatched to any gene: 12. The CDR3 is 16 residues long. As DNA, the CDR3 is TGTGCCAGCAGCGTAGAGGACAGGGGGCTATTAGTGGATGCTTTCTTT. Residues: CASSVEDRGLLVDAFF.

The V gene is TRBV6-6, the J gene TRBJ2-3; D is unclear. CDR1 MNHNY and CDR2 SVGAGI come from the germline V gene (reference sequence). Between the trimmed V and J ends, which lost 0 bases and 3 bases, there was a span of 10 bases. This CDR3 is 15 amino acids long. The DNA of the CDR3 is TGTGCCAGCAGTTACTCGGTCGGTCTTACAGATACGCAGTATTTT. Its translation: CASSYSVGLTDTQYF.